The clone carrying this T cell receptor beta chain has a single count. Its specificity is not known. This sample stems from a study of response to subunit inactivated influenza vaccine. The CDR3 runs 14 residues. V was cut by 5 bases and J by 2 bases, with 13 bases left in between. Per germline, CDR1 MNHEY and CDR2 SVGEGT. General study points: The authors offered the suggestion that each seasonal influenza vaccination recruits few new T cells.

TCRdb reanalysed the RT-PCR reads using MiXCR and keeps one entry per CDR3 protein. Here the sample spans under 800,000 distinct CDR3 sequences, around 14% being singletons. This TCR was recovered from a man in his fifties who received an inactivated influenza vaccine. The sequenced sample was PBMCs from blood, obtained roughly 15 days before vaccination. The rearrangement uses TRBV6-2 or TRBV6-3 and TRBJ2-7, with a possible D match to TRBD2 (6 bases). Written as DNA, the CDR3 is TGTGCCAGCAGTGCGGGACGGTACGCCTACGAGCAGTACTTC. Encoded protein: CASSAGRYAYEQYF.